This T cell receptor beta chain was sequenced for a study of blood T cell repertoires in COVID-19. Study-level information: The analysed material was cDNA or gDNA that came from T cells, B-cell-depleted T cells, or PBMCs.

Trimming removed 0 bases from V and 9 bases from J, with 18 bases in between. The CDR3 is made up of 14 amino acids. Germline V CDR1 and CDR2: SQVTM, ANQGSEA. Generated by immunoSEQ multiplex PCR, the TCRdb table keeps only in-frame clones and is missing some. In the table there are more than 200,000 clones, roughly 80% of which are singletons. Source material: peripheral blood. V and J are TRBV29-1 and TRBJ2-7; perhaps TRBD1 as D (5 bases). This receptor was taken from an elderly woman with acute or convalescent COVID-19. As DNA, the CDR3 is TGCAGCGTTGAAGATCCCACAGGCATCGGAAGGCAGTACTTC. Amino acids: CSVEDPTGIGRQYF.